The clone carrying this T cell receptor (beta chain) showed up just a few times. Its target is not known. The sample originates from a study of blood T cells in healthy people across ages. Study-level background: There was about one barcoded beta molecule captured by template switching per two T cells.

Study-wide points: Because donor CMV status was unknown, expanded clonotype changes were possibly confounded. Observed TCR beta diversity showed a strong correlation with the percentage of naive T cells as measured by flow cytometry. Roughly linear age-related decline in beta diversity appeared, significant by age approximately 40.

A J-beta primer mix and a sample-barcoded 5' primer were used in a second PCR of about 7 to 12 cycles. TCRdb recomputed calls from the 5' RACE reads with MiXCR, one row per CDR3 protein. The sample has 650,000 to 1,000,000 distinct CDR3 sequences, 46% seen once. This sequence was found in an elderly man in good health. Sequencing was carried out using blood.

The CDR3, as DNA: TGTGCCAGCAGAGAGGGCAGCCTGAACACTGAAGCTTTCTTT. Its translation: CASREGSLNTEAFF. This sequence joins TRBV6-1 and TRBJ1-1; D remains ambiguous. V was cut by 6 bases and J by 0 bases, with 11 bases left in between. This CDR3 spans 14 amino acids. CDR1 is MNHNS and CDR2 is SASEGT in the germline V gene.